The source of this TCR beta chain is a study of early T cells in non-severe SARS-CoV-2 infection. TCRdb recomputed calls from the 5' RACE reads with MiXCR, one row per CDR3 protein. The data contain some 71,000 distinct CDR3 sequences, about 10% of them seen just once; the ten biggest clones take up under 7%. The germline V gene encodes CDR1 LGHDT and CDR2 YNNKEL (reference sequence). Between the trimmed V and J ends, which lost 0 bases and 4 bases, there was a span of 13 bases. The CDR3 is made up of 16 amino acids. This clonotype was seen at least ten times. The sample was whole blood. The gene calls are TRBV3-1 and TRBJ2-1, with D possibly TRBD2 on 6 matching bases. The receptor was derived from an adult who was a healthcare worker with PCR-confirmed SARS-CoV-2 infection or an uninfected control (not recorded which). The CDR3: CASSQDRGGQYNEQFF. The CDR3 DNA sequence: TGTGCCAGCAGCCAAGATAGGGGAGGTCAGTACAATGAGCAGTTCTTC.